This section outlines one TCR beta chain sequence together with its context. The data stem from a study of siplizumab effects on memory and regulatory T cells. J lost 2 bases, V lost 7 bases, and 9 bases had no gene match. In germline, CDR1 is ENHRY, CDR2 SYGVKD. The CDR3 has 16 amino acids. Generated by immunoSEQ multiplex PCR, the TCRdb table keeps only in-frame clones and is missing some. Of tens of thousands of clones detected, over 80% appear once; the ten largest clones hold 1.7%. The source material was Tregs sorted from blood. The rearrangement uses TRBV10-3 and TRBJ2-2; 8 bases agree with TRBD1. The sequence was obtained from a human donor in good health. The CDR3 DNA follows: TGTGCCATCACCCCCCGACAGGGGAGCAACACCGGGGAGCTGTTTTTT. Its protein is CAITPRQGSNTGELFF.